This is a list of T cell receptor beta chains from one sample in a study of cytomegalovirus exposure and HLA in healthy donors. TCRdb's copy holds only in-frame clones and misses some; the assay was immunoSEQ multiplex PCR. The sample gives 130,000 or so clones, about four fifths of which show up once; about 2% is in the top ten. Sample: PBMCs. These receptors all stem from a woman aged 40 to 49 in good health and CMV-seronegative. Each CDR3 is given with its conserved first and last residue. D genes are given only for firm matches. Only some rows state a clone size, as once, few, many or a class for expanded clones.

V: TRBV6-6
length: 14
size: .
J: TRBJ1-1
D: .
DNA: TGTGCCAGCAGTTCGCCAGGGGTGAACACTGAAGCTTTCTTT
CDR3: CASSSPGVNTEAFF

V: TRBV6-1
length: 15
size: .
J: TRBJ2-7
D: .
DNA: TGTGCCAGCAGTGACCGCGGGGTAAGCTCCTACGAGCAGTACTTC
CDR3: CASSDRGVSSYEQYF

V: TRBV5-1
length: 14
size: .
J: TRBJ1-1
D: .
DNA: TGCGCCAGCAGCTTGGCTGCAGGGAACACTGAAGCTTTCTTT
CDR3: CASSLAAGNTEAFF

V: TRBV28
length: 16
size: .
J: TRBJ1-1
D: .
DNA: TGTGCCAGCAGTTTAAACCCCCCCGGGGGGAACACTGAAGCTTTCTTT
CDR3: CASSLNPPGGNTEAFF

V: TRBV9
length: 12
size: .
J: TRBJ1-2
D: TRBD1
DNA: TGTGCCAGCAGCGTTCCAGGGGGCGGCTACACCTTC
CDR3: CASSVPGGGYTF

V: TRBV9
length: 12
size: .
J: TRBJ2-1
D: TRBD2
DNA: TGTGCCAGCAGTAATTCGGGGGGTGAGCAGTTCTTC
CDR3: CASSNSGGEQFF

V: TRBV6-9
length: 11
size: .
J: TRBJ2-2
D: .
DNA: TGTGCCAGCAGTTACAGAGGGGAGCTGTTTTTT
CDR3: CASSYRGELFF

V: TRBV5-1
length: 15
size: .
J: TRBJ1-2
D: .
DNA: TGCGCCAGCAGCTTGGAGGGCAGGGGAAACTATGGCTACACCTTC
CDR3: CASSLEGRGNYGYTF

V: TRBV5-4
length: 16
size: .
J: TRBJ2-7
D: TRBD2
DNA: TGTGCCAGCAGCTTGACCACTAGCGGGGGGGCAACCGAGCAGTACTTC
CDR3: CASSLTTSGGATEQYF

V: TRBV9
length: 13
size: .
J: TRBJ2-7
D: .
DNA: TGTGCCAGCAGCGCCTCAGGGGAGTACGAGCAGTACTTC
CDR3: CASSASGEYEQYF

V: TRBV5-4
length: 12
size: .
J: TRBJ1-1
D: .
DNA: TGTGCCAGCAGCGCCAATAGTTTGGAAGCTTTCTTT
CDR3: CASSANSLEAFF

V: TRBV11-1
length: 14
size: .
J: TRBJ2-3
D: .
DNA: TGTGCCAGCAGCCATCGGGACTCTTCAGCTACGCAGTATTTT
CDR3: CASSHRDSSATQYF

V: TRBV7-6
length: 17
size: .
J: TRBJ2-3
D: .
DNA: TGTGCCAGCAGCTTAGTGGCAGGGTCTCCCGGCACAGATACGCAGTATTTT
CDR3: CASSLVAGSPGTDTQYF

V: TRBV30
length: 14
size: .
J: TRBJ1-4
D: TRBD1
DNA: TGTGCCACCTATCCGGGACAGCTAAATGAAAAACTGTTTTTT
CDR3: CATYPGQLNEKLFF

V: TRBV7-2
length: 16
size: .
J: TRBJ2-1
D: TRBD1
DNA: TGTGCCAGCAGCTTCACCGGGACAGGGGGCTACAATGAGCAGTTCTTC
CDR3: CASSFTGTGGYNEQFF

V: TRBV11-1
length: 14
size: .
J: TRBJ1-1
D: TRBD1
DNA: TGTGCCAGCAGCTTTGACAGGGACGGGACTGAAGCTTTCTTT
CDR3: CASSFDRDGTEAFF

V: TRBV10-3
length: 13
size: .
J: TRBJ1-1
D: TRBD1
DNA: TGTGCCGCTCGACAGGGGCAGAACACTGAAGCTTTCTTT
CDR3: CAARQGQNTEAFF

V: TRBV7-6
length: 17
size: .
J: TRBJ2-1
D: .
DNA: TGTGCCAGCAGCCCGACAGGAGGGGGGGGCCTCTACAATGAGCAGTTCTTC
CDR3: CASSPTGGGGLYNEQFF

V: TRBV7-5
length: 15
size: .
J: TRBJ1-1
D: .
DNA: TGTGCCAGAAGCTCGCAGGGGCTGGAGGACACTGAAGCTTTCTTT
CDR3: CARSSQGLEDTEAFF

V: TRBV29-1
length: 15
size: few
J: TRBJ2-7
D: TRBD2
DNA: TGCAGCGTTGAAGCACTAGCGGGAGGCCACTACGAGCAGTACTTC
CDR3: CSVEALAGGHYEQYF

V: TRBV4-2
length: 16
size: .
J: TRBJ2-3
D: TRBD2
DNA: TGTGCCAGCAGCCCAGCTAGCGGGAGTACCACAGATACGCAGTATTTT
CDR3: CASSPASGSTTDTQYF

V: TRBV2
length: 14
size: .
J: TRBJ2-1
D: TRBD1
DNA: TGTGCCAGCAGTGACAGACAGGGTTACAATGAGCAGTTCTTC
CDR3: CASSDRQGYNEQFF

V: TRBV6-1
length: 15
size: .
J: TRBJ1-5
D: TRBD1
DNA: TGTGCCAGCAGAGGACAGGTTTCTAGCAATCAGCCCCAGCATTTT
CDR3: CASRGQVSSNQPQHF

V: TRBV9
length: 14
size: .
J: TRBJ1-1
D: .
DNA: TGTGCCAGCAGCAAGCGAGGACAGTCCGCTGAAGCTTTCTTT
CDR3: CASSKRGQSAEAFF

V: TRBV11-2
length: 15
size: .
J: TRBJ2-5
D: .
DNA: TGTGCCAGCAGCTTAGATGGGGGGACGTCGGAGACCCAGTACTTC
CDR3: CASSLDGGTSETQYF

V: TRBV6-4
length: 14
size: .
J: TRBJ1-1
D: TRBD1
DNA: TGTGCCAGCAGTCCGGACAGGGGGTACACTGAAGCTTTCTTT
CDR3: CASSPDRGYTEAFF

V: TRBV15
length: 15
size: .
J: TRBJ2-7
D: .
DNA: TGTGCCACCAGCAGAGATCACGACCAGGCGAACGAGCAGTACTTC
CDR3: CATSRDHDQANEQYF